This entry lists 15 T cell receptor beta chains sequenced from one sample in a study of PD-1 blockade in classical Hodgkin lymphoma. Time point of the sample: newly diagnosed, previously untreated cHL patient sample. The method was immunoSEQ multiplex PCR; TCRdb's version includes in-frame clones alone and lacks a portion of them. The sample lists 20,000 to 25,000 clones, roughly 94% occurring once. The sequencing input was peripheral blood mononuclear cells (PBMCs). The receptors originated from a human donor with classical Hodgkin lymphoma.

This sequence joins TRBV7-9 and TRBJ1-4; D is unresolved. Trimming shortened V by 4 bases and J by 0 bases, and 21 bases separated the two germline ends. The CDR3 has 19 amino acids. Germline CDR1 reads SEHNR; CDR2 reads FQNEAQ (reference sequence). In DNA, the CDR3 is TGTGCCAGCAGCTCTAGTGCTCAGGCACTCGGGGCAACTAATGAAAAACTGTTTTTT. Protein: CASSSSAQALGATNEKLFF.

The chain uses TRBV28 and TRBJ2-6; D not certain. V lost 3 bases, J lost 0 bases, and 6 bases lay in between. Germline V lookup: CDR1 MDHEN, CDR2 SYDVKM. The CDR3 contains 15 residues. In DNA form, the CDR3 reads TGTGCCAGCAGTTTCCGGCGCTCTGGGGCCAACGTCCTGACTTTC. This sequence encodes CASSFRRSGANVLTF.

This clone came up once. The V call is TRBV2, the J call TRBJ2-7; TRBD2 aligns across 10 bases. Germline CDR1 and CDR2: SNHLY and FYNNEI. With 6 bases clipped from V and 3 bases from J, the junction kept 8 bases outside the gene matches. The CDR3 totals 15 residues. The CDR3 loop is CASSRASGGLYEQYF. The CDR3 region has the DNA TGTGCCAGCAGCCGGGCTAGCGGGGGCCTCTACGAGCAGTACTTC.

This sequence joins TRBV7-9 and TRBJ1-4; 8 nucleotides match TRBD1. The CDR3 covers 15 residues. CDR1 and CDR2 from the germline V gene are SEHNR and FQNEAQ (reference sequence). The ends lost 4 bases at V and 5 bases at J; junction bases unmatched: 6. As DNA, the CDR3 is TGTGCCAGCAGCTATCAGGGGGCCTCGAATGAAAAACTGTTTTTT. Translation gives CASSYQGASNEKLFF.

The chain recombines TRBV6-6 with TRBJ2-7; D not resolved. CDR3 size: 12 residues. Trimming took off 6 bases at V and 3 bases at J, with 9 bases between the two ends. CDR1 is MNHNY and CDR2 is SVGAGI in the germline V gene (reference sequence). Written as DNA, the CDR3 is TGTGCCAGCAGCCAGGCACGCTACGAGCAGTACTTC. As protein: CASSQARYEQYF.

The chain couples TRBV19 to TRBJ1-1, with TRBD1 matching 9 bases. Germline values: CDR1 LNHDA, CDR2 SQIVND (reference sequence). V dropped 5 bases and J dropped 6; count of bases not matched to a gene: 13. The CDR3 runs to 16 residues. The CDR3 DNA follows: TGTGCCAGTAGTGGTACAGGGGGCGCATGGGGCGCTGAAGCTTTCTTT. Translated: CASSGTGGAWGAEAFF.

The V and J genes are TRBV9 and TRBJ2-7; 7 bases are a match to TRBD2. Trimming cost V 3 bases and J 7 bases; bases outside gene matches: 10. This CDR3 comprises 14 residues. Germline CDR1 reads SGDLS; CDR2 reads YYNGEE. The CDR3 DNA is TGTGCCAGCAGCGGCCCGGGACTATCGACGGAGCAGTACTTC. Protein product: CASSGPGLSTEQYF. Full variable domain (remainder filled in from reference TRBV9 and TRBJ2-7): DSGVTQTPKHLITATGQRVTLRCSPRSGDLSVYWYQQSLDQGLQFLIQYYNGEERAKGNILERFSAQQFPDLHSELNLSSLELGDSALYFCASSGPGLSTEQYFGPGTRLTVT.

This clone occurred once. This chain joins TRBV7-8 and TRBJ2-7; TRBD1 might be the D (6 bases). Looked up from germline, CDR1 is SGHVS and CDR2 is FQNEAQ. The CDR3 length is 14 residues. Trimming stripped 1 base from V and 3 bases from J, with 10 bases between. As DNA, the CDR3 is TGTGCCAGCAGCTTAGGGACAGTAATCTACGAGCAGTACTTC. Translating gives CASSLGTVIYEQYF.

The chain employs TRBV5-5 and TRBJ1-6; 10 nucleotides align to TRBD1. J lost 0 bases, V lost 0 bases, and 9 bases had no gene match. The germline gives CDR1 SGHKS, CDR2 YYEKEE (reference sequence). The CDR3 extends over 20 amino acids. This chain's CDR3 is CASSLARDRGGGSYNSPLHF. The CDR3 region has the DNA TGTGCCAGCAGCTTGGCCCGGGACAGGGGTGGGGGCTCCTATAATTCACCCCTCCACTTT.

J is TRBJ2-7 and V is TRBV9, with D perhaps matching TRBD1 (5 bases). Germline V CDR1 and CDR2: SGDLS, YYNGEE. The CDR3 extends over 14 amino acids. Trimming cost V 4 bases and J 3 bases, with 14 bases left between them. CDR3 loop: CASSRSGRDYEQYF. CDR3 DNA: TGTGCCAGCAGCCGCTCCGGCAGGGACTACGAGCAGTACTTC.

The chain has TRBV14 and TRBJ2-7; possibly TRBD1 or TRBD2 for D (6 bases each). CDR3 size: 14 residues. Germline-derived CDR1 and CDR2 are SGHDN and FVKESK. With 4 bases removed from V and 9 bases from J, the gap between germline ends came to 19 bases. The DNA for the CDR3 is TGTGCCAGCAGCCCGGGCCTGACCGGGGGCGGGCAGTACTTC. Translated, it gives CASSPGLTGGGQYF.

The chain uses TRBV15 and TRBJ2-7, with 8 bases lining up with TRBD1. CDR3 length: 15 residues. Germline loops: CDR1 LNHNV, CDR2 YYDKDF (reference sequence). J was trimmed by 5 bases and V by 3 bases; bases with no gene match: 9. The CDR3 is CATSSVLGQGNEQYF. In nucleotides, the CDR3 is TGTGCCACCAGCAGTGTCCTAGGACAGGGTAACGAGCAGTACTTC. Variable domain in full (rest from reference TRBV15 and TRBJ2-7): DAMVIQNPRYQVTQFGKPVTLSCSQTLNHNVMYWYQQKSSQAPKLLFHYYDKDFNNEADTPDNFQSRRPNTSFCFLDIRSPGLGDTAMYLCATSSVLGQGNEQYFGPGTRLTVT.

This chain uses TRBV4-2 with TRBJ2-3; D tentatively fits TRBD1 or TRBD2 (5 bases each). Per the germline V gene, CDR1 is LGHNA and CDR2 is YNFKEQ. CDR3 length equals 17 residues. Trimming stripped 4 bases from V and 0 bases from J, with 17 bases between. The CDR3 DNA is TGTGCCAGCAGCCTGCTTGGGGGTCCCCGAAGCACAGATACGCAGTATTTT. Its protein is CASSLLGGPRSTDTQYF.

The gene calls are TRBV6-5 and TRBJ1-2; possibly TRBD1 for D (6 bases). V lost 6 bases to trimming and J lost 2 bases, with 10 bases between them. The germline CDR1 and CDR2 sequences are MNHEY and SVGAGI. The CDR3 is 13 residues long. The CDR3 sequence: CASRSTGNYGYTF. CDR3 nucleotides: TGTGCCAGCAGATCGACAGGCAACTATGGCTACACCTTC.

The rearrangement joins TRBV4-3 to TRBJ2-3, with TRBD2 as a possible D gene (5 bases). CDR3 length equals 17 residues. The germline V and J ends were trimmed by 0 bases and 4 bases, with 17 bases remaining between them. Germline V lookup: CDR1 LGHNA, CDR2 YSLEER. The CDR3 loop is CASSQEGLPMRADTQYF. In nucleotides, the CDR3 is TGCGCCAGCAGCCAAGAAGGGTTACCTATGAGGGCAGATACGCAGTATTTT.